The rows below give T cell receptor beta chains drawn from one sample of a study of blood T cell repertoires in COVID-19. Sequenced by immunoSEQ multiplex PCR; TCRdb stores in-frame clones only, minus some. The sample contains approximately 100,000 clones, around nine tenths of which appear only once. Sequenced: peripheral blood. These TCRs come from a human donor with acute or convalescent COVID-19. The donor label of this sample is uncertain. Both conserved end residues are part of each CDR3. The order of the fields is J gene, V gene, CDR3 length, CDR3 protein.

j_call: TRBJ1-2; v_call: TRBV18; cdr3_length: 15; cdr3_aa: CASSQSGQGADGYTF
j_call: TRBJ1-4; v_call: TRBV5-8; cdr3_length: 16; cdr3_aa: CASSSGQGATNEKLFF
j_call: TRBJ2-7; v_call: TRBV30; cdr3_length: 12; cdr3_aa: CACSGGSYEQYF
j_call: TRBJ2-1; v_call: TRBV29-1; cdr3_length: 14; cdr3_aa: CSAEGHQAVNEQFF
j_call: TRBJ2-7; v_call: TRBV7-2; cdr3_length: 15; cdr3_aa: CASSLMLARTGEQYF
j_call: TRBJ1-2; v_call: TRBV5-1; cdr3_length: 16; cdr3_aa: CASSEGTGGVYYGYTF
j_call: TRBJ1-3; v_call: TRBV7-2; cdr3_length: 15; cdr3_aa: CASSLTGGPGNTIYF
j_call: TRBJ1-2; v_call: TRBV5-1; cdr3_length: 14; cdr3_aa: CASSLDQGAGGYTF
j_call: TRBJ2-7; v_call: TRBV7-2; cdr3_length: 15; cdr3_aa: CASSAGQGGFYEQYF
j_call: TRBJ1-4; v_call: TRBV11-1; cdr3_length: 14; cdr3_aa: CASSSGTGSEKLFF
j_call: TRBJ1-2; v_call: TRBV3-1/TRBV3-2; cdr3_length: 15; cdr3_aa: CASSQAELTGYGYTF
j_call: TRBJ2-7; v_call: TRBV28; cdr3_length: 13; cdr3_aa: CASRGTGNYEQYF
j_call: TRBJ2-1; v_call: TRBV15; cdr3_length: 18; cdr3_aa: CATSRDLWGQGVIEEQFF
j_call: TRBJ2-5; v_call: TRBV12-2; cdr3_length: 13; cdr3_aa: CASRLRSCETQYF
j_call: TRBJ2-5; v_call: TRBV6-5; cdr3_length: 13; cdr3_aa: CASIRGGGETQYF
j_call: TRBJ1-1; v_call: TRBV19; cdr3_length: 14; cdr3_aa: CASSLQGAGAEAFF
j_call: TRBJ1-2; v_call: TRBV7-2; cdr3_length: 14; cdr3_aa: CASSLAPASGGYTF
j_call: TRBJ2-1; v_call: TRBV7-2; cdr3_length: 15; cdr3_aa: CASSSPRTALNEQFF
j_call: TRBJ1-1; v_call: TRBV6-6; cdr3_length: 17; cdr3_aa: CASSLLGQLGMNTEAFF
j_call: TRBJ1-2; v_call: TRBV6-5; cdr3_length: 12; cdr3_aa: CASSFHSYGYTF
j_call: TRBJ1-1; v_call: TRBV7-3; cdr3_length: 15; cdr3_aa: CASSPSGVGNTEAFF
j_call: TRBJ1-1; v_call: TRBV29-1; cdr3_length: 14; cdr3_aa: CSVVKPSGQMRPFF
j_call: TRBJ2-3; v_call: TRBV25-1; cdr3_length: 16; cdr3_aa: CASSEWKLAGGDTQYF
j_call: TRBJ1-4; v_call: TRBV19; cdr3_length: 15; cdr3_aa: CASSSPSAGHEKLFF
j_call: TRBJ2-1; v_call: TRBV3-1/TRBV3-2; cdr3_length: 15; cdr3_aa: CASSHPGLAIYEQFF
j_call: TRBJ1-2; v_call: TRBV19; cdr3_length: 15; cdr3_aa: CASRMDRGLYYGYTF
j_call: TRBJ2-7; v_call: TRBV4-2; cdr3_length: 16; cdr3_aa: CASSQEKVERGSEQYF